This T cell receptor beta chain emerged from a study of vaccination and CD4 T cells after COVID-19. This clonotype was counted only a few times. What it binds is not known. An Oncomine TCR Beta short-read assay was used to sequence the DNA from cultured CD4+ T cells. One entry per CDR3 protein, called by TCRdb with MiXCR from the PCR reads. This table holds under 20,000 distinct CDR3 sequences, 23% found once. Overall study results and limits: The great majority, 304 of 307 vaccine-specific clones, proved spike mono-reactive in convalescent patients. Median SARS-CoV-2-reactive clonotype numbers went up from around 20 to 38, but not significantly.

This sample's treatment: approximately nine-day PBMC culture with coronavirus spike peptide pools or control peptides (ViraFEST assay). ViraFEST relied on peptide pools to expand antigen-specific T cells; the TCRs were sequenced afterward. Peptide pools at around 9.1 ug/ml, together with 7.5 to 10 IU/ml IL-2, were added to cultures of around 2.2 million PBMCs per well. CDR1 and CDR2 (germline): SGDLS, YYNGEE. Trimming pared 7 bases from V and 2 bases from J, leaving 12 bases between. The CDR3 is made up of 13 amino acids. The origin of this receptor is a human donor with COVID-19. Sequencing was carried out using cultured CD4+ T cells from blood. The chain carries TRBV9 and TRBJ2-5; D ambiguous. CDR3 DNA sequence: TGTGCCAGCTCCGGGTCAATACAAGAGACCCAGTACTTC. Translation: CASSGSIQETQYF.